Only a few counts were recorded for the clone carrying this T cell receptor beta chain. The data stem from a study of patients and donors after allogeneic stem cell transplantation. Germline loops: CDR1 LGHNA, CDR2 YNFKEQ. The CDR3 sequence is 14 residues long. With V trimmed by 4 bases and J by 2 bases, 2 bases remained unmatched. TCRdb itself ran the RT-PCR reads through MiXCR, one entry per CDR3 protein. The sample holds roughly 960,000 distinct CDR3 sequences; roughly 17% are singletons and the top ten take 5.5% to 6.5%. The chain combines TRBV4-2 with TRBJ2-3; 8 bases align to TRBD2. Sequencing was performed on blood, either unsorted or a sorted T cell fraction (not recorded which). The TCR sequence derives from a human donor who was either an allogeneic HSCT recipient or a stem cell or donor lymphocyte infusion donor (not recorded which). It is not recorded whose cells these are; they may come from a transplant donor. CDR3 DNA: TGTGCCAGCAGCCGTAGCGGGACCACAGATACGCAGTATTTT. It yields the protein CASSRSGTTDTQYF.